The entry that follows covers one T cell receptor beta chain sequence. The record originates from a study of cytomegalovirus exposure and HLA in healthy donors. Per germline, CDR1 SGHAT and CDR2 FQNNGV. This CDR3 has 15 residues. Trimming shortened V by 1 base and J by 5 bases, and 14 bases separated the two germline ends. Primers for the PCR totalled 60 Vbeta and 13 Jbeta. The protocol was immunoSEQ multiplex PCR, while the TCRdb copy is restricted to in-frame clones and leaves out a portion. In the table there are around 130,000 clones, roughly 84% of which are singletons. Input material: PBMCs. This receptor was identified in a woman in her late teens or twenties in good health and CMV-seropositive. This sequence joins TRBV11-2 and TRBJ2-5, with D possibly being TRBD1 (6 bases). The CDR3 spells CASSLGTAGWETQYF. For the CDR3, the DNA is TGTGCCAGCAGCTTAGGGACAGCCGGCTGGGAGACCCAGTACTTC. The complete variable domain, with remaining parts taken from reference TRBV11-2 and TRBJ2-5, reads EAGVAQSPRYKIIEKRQSVAFWCNPISGHATLYWYQQILGQGPKLLIQFQNNGVVDDSQLPKDRFSAERLKGVDSTLKIQPAKLEDSAVYLCASSLGTAGWETQYFGPGTRLLVL.